This passage covers 11 T cell receptor beta chains from one sample sequenced in a study of cytomegalovirus exposure and HLA in healthy donors. It was with 60 Vbeta and 13 Jbeta primers that the PCR ran. This table comes from immunoSEQ multiplex PCR, and its TCRdb copy is limited to in-frame clones, with some not included. The table for this sample gives around 150,000 clones. Sequenced input: PBMCs. All receptors come from a woman aged 55-75 years in good health and CMV-seronegative.

The genes are TRBV2 and TRBJ1-2, with D maybe TRBD1 (5 bases). V lost 7 bases and J lost 2, with 11 bases in between. Germline V lookup: CDR1 SNHLY, CDR2 FYNNEI. This CDR3 has 13 amino acids. Here the CDR3 reads CASTTDTNYGYTF. CDR3 nucleotide sequence: TGTGCCAGCACAACGGACACCAACTATGGCTACACCTTC. Filled out from reference TRBV2 and TRBJ1-2, the complete variable domain reads EPEVTQTPSHQVTQMGQEVILRCVPISNHLYFYWYRQILGQKVEFLVSFYNNEISEKSEIFDDQFSVERPDGSNFTLKIRSTKLEDSAMYFCASTTDTNYGYTFGSGTRLTVV.

The V call is TRBV5-5, the J call TRBJ2-1; D unclear. CDR1 and CDR2 (germline): SGHKS, YYEKEE (reference sequence). There are 17 residues in the CDR3. Deletions cut 5 bases from V and 6 bases from J, with 24 bases between. CDR3 region: CASRKEALYSLRNEQFF. The CDR3 region has the DNA TGTGCCAGCAGAAAAGAGGCGCTCTATTCCTTACGCAATGAGCAGTTCTTC.

V is TRBV7-7 and J is TRBJ2-2; 8 nucleotides line up with TRBD2. The V and J ends lost 1 base and 6 bases, in that order; junction bases with no gene match: 4. CDR1 is SSHAT and CDR2 is FNYEAQ in the germline V gene (reference sequence). There are 15 residues in the CDR3. CDR3 nucleotides: TGTGCCAGCAGCTTAGTTAGCGGGACTCCCGGGGAGCTGTTTTTT. Protein product: CASSLVSGTPGELFF.

V is TRBV2 and J is TRBJ2-7, with 12 bases lining up with TRBD2. The germline CDR1 and CDR2 sequences are SNHLY and FYNNEI. The CDR3 extends over 17 amino acids. The V gene end was trimmed by 7 bases and the J gene end by 4 bases; junction bases not matched to a gene: 14. CDR3 DNA sequence: TGTGCCAGCACTGACCCTAGCGGGGGGGTTCAAGGGTACGAGCAGTACTTC. Protein product: CASTDPSGGVQGYEQYF.

V and J are TRBV28 and TRBJ1-6; D is uncertain. Per the germline V gene, CDR1 is MDHEN and CDR2 is SYDVKM. The CDR3 length is 12 residues. V was cut by 2 bases and J by 10 bases, with 6 bases left in between. CDR3 nucleotide sequence: TGTGCCAGCAGTTTACTAAACTCACCCCTCCACTTT. It translates to CASSLLNSPLHF.

The rearrangement links TRBV19 to TRBJ2-2; 10 bases match TRBD2. CDR1 is LNHDA and CDR2 is SQIVND in the germline V gene (reference sequence). The CDR3 runs 16 residues. Trimming removed 4 bases from V and 3 bases from J; junction bases left unmatched: 5. CDR3 sequence reads: CASSTSGGPYTGELFF. The CDR3 nucleotides are TGTGCCAGTAGTACTAGCGGGGGCCCATACACCGGGGAGCTGTTTTTT.

This chain connects TRBV4-2 to TRBJ2-3; TRBD2 matches at 10 bases. Germline loops: CDR1 LGHNA, CDR2 YNFKEQ. This CDR3 spans 17 amino acids. V was clipped by 2 bases and J by 0 bases; unmatched bases: 5. CDR3 in DNA: TGTGCCAGCAGCCAACCCGGGGGACTAGCGAGCACAGATACGCAGTATTTT. Translation: CASSQPGGLASTDTQYF.

The rearrangement uses TRBV5-1 and TRBJ2-1; perhaps TRBD2 as D (5 bases). The CDR3 runs 13 residues. Germline V gene data show CDR1 as SGHRS and CDR2 as YFSETQ. V was clipped by 2 bases and J by 7 bases, with 10 bases between them. The CDR3 protein is CASSFTGSNEQFF. CDR3 in DNA: TGCGCCAGCAGCTTTACGGGGTCGAATGAGCAGTTCTTC.

The chain combines TRBV2 with TRBJ1-1, with TRBD1 matching 7 bases. The germline gives CDR1 SNHLY, CDR2 FYNNEI. The CDR3 consists of 14 residues. V shed 8 bases, J shed 4 bases, and the junction held 10 bases outside the gene matches. The DNA for the CDR3 is TGTGCCAGCCCTGTGGGGCAGGGGGGCACTGAAGCTTTCTTT. Its protein product is CASPVGQGGTEAFF. Filled out from reference TRBV2 and TRBJ1-1, the complete variable domain reads EPEVTQTPSHQVTQMGQEVILRCVPISNHLYFYWYRQILGQKVEFLVSFYNNEISEKSEIFDDQFSVERPDGSNFTLKIRSTKLEDSAMYFCASPVGQGGTEAFFGQGTRLTVV.

The chain uses TRBV19 and TRBJ2-7; D might be TRBD2 (6 bases). Germline CDR1 reads LNHDA; CDR2 reads SQIVND (reference sequence). The CDR3 runs 12 residues. V lost 7 bases to trimming and J lost 2 bases, with 9 bases between them. CDR3 in DNA: TGTGCCAGTAAAGGCGGGGCCTACGAGCAGTACTTC. Amino acids: CASKGGAYEQYF.

The V and J genes are TRBV6-5 and TRBJ2-3; no clear D gene. Germline-derived CDR1 and CDR2 are MNHEY and SVGAGI. This CDR3 has 12 residues. V was trimmed by 4 bases and J by 4 bases, leaving 6 bases between them. The chain's CDR3 is CASSSVADTQYF. In DNA, the CDR3 is TGTGCCAGCAGTTCGGTGGCAGATACGCAGTATTTT.